A single sample gave rise to the 30 T cell receptor beta chains below, sequenced in a study of CD8 T cells in ankylosing spondylitis. General study findings and limits: Within ankylosing spondylitis blood, a TCR beta motif made up of eight or nine highly homologous variants appeared to be characteristic.

TCRdb called the 5' RACE reads again in MiXCR, with one record for every CDR3 protein. Of fewer than 750,000 distinct CDR3 sequences listed, around 19% were seen once; the top ten hold 15% to 20%. Their target antigens are unknown. The sequenced material came from blood, either unsorted or a sorted T cell fraction (not recorded which). These receptors all come from a male donor with ankylosing spondylitis.

The chain recombines TRBV20-1 with TRBJ2-7, with TRBD1 matching 10 bases. Germline CDR1 reads DFQATT; CDR2 reads SNEGSKA (reference sequence). J lost 6 bases, V lost 5 bases, and 1 base had no gene match. The CDR3 spans 11 residues. The CDR3 region has the DNA TGCAGTGCTGACAGGGGGCGCGAGCAGTACTTC. Translation: CSADRGREQYF.

The chain links TRBV9 to TRBJ1-2, with 7 bases matching TRBD1. CDR1 and CDR2 from the germline V gene are SGDLS and YYNGEE. CDR3 length: 14 amino acids. Trimming took 4 bases from V and 8 from J; bases not matched to a gene: 11. CDR3: CASSPLTGKEGYTF. Here the CDR3 DNA reads TGTGCCAGCAGCCCTTTGACAGGGAAGGAGGGCTACACCTTC.

This clonotype came up a few times. CDR3 nucleotide sequence: TGCAGTGCTACCGACAGTGGGGTGATCACAGATACGCAGTATTTT. It translates to CSATDSGVITDTQYF. The chain has TRBV20-1 and TRBJ2-3; D may be TRBD1 (5 bases). V lost 4 bases, J lost 2 bases, and 16 bases lay in between. The CDR3 sequence is 15 residues long. The germline CDR1 and CDR2 sequences are DFQATT and SNEGSKA (reference sequence).

The CDR3 spells CARQVNTEAFF. For the CDR3, the DNA is TGTGCCCGACAGGTGAACACTGAAGCTTTCTTT. The chain employs TRBV30 and TRBJ1-1, with D tentatively TRBD1 (6 bases). This CDR3 is 11 amino acids long. Germline CDR1 is GTSNPN and CDR2 is SVGIG (reference sequence). The ends were cut back, 8 bases at V and 0 bases at J, with 7 bases in the middle.

To note about this clonotype: A much more abundant neighbour one base away suggests this may be a read error. This chain connects TRBV12-3 or TRBV12-4 to TRBJ2-2; 7 bases are shared with TRBD1. The CDR3 is made up of 12 amino acids. CDR3 DNA: TGTGCCACCACCAGGGTCGCAGGGGGGCTGTTTTTT. This gives the protein CATTRVAGGLFF.

The J gene is TRBJ2-5, the V gene TRBV5-5, with D possibly being TRBD2 (6 bases). The germline V gene encodes CDR1 SGHKS and CDR2 YYEKEE (reference sequence). V gave up 3 bases and J gave up 0 bases, with 12 bases separating them. This CDR3 is 15 amino acids long. The DNA of the CDR3 is TGTGCCAGCAGCTCTACTTTAGCGGACCAAGAGACCCAGTACTTC. It encodes CASSSTLADQETQYF.

This clonotype showed up just a few times. V usage is TRBV29-1 and J usage is TRBJ2-3; 7 bases are shared with TRBD2. Trimming removed 5 bases from V and 4 bases from J; junction bases left unmatched: 12. The germline CDR1 and CDR2 sequences are SQVTM and ANQGSEA. The CDR3 covers 15 residues. CDR3 DNA sequence: TGCAGCGTTCTTGGACTAGGCCATGTTCCAGATACGCAGTATTTT. Translation gives CSVLGLGHVPDTQYF.

A few counts support this clonotype. The J gene is TRBJ1-2, the V gene TRBV3-1; no reliable D call. The V and J ends lost 2 bases and 8 bases respectively, with 15 bases between them. The CDR3 has 14 residues. From germline, CDR1 is LGHDT and CDR2 YNNKEL (reference sequence). In DNA form, the CDR3 reads TGTGCCAGCAGCCAACGAAAAGGTGGCTTGGGCTACACCTTC. Residues: CASSQRKGGLGYTF.

This clonotype has just a few counts. The gene calls are TRBV11-1 and TRBJ2-7; 11 bases are a match to TRBD2. V shed 2 bases and J 0 bases; nucleotides not matched to a gene: 12. The CDR3 spans 19 residues. The germline gives CDR1 SGHAT, CDR2 FQDESV (reference sequence). CDR3: CASSLQLETSGISSYEQYF. The DNA of the CDR3 is TGTGCCAGCAGCTTACAGTTGGAGACTAGCGGGATAAGCTCCTACGAGCAGTACTTC.

This clonotype was seen more than once but under ten times. The V gene is TRBV29-1, the J gene TRBJ2-2, with D possibly TRBD1 on 5 matching bases. The CDR3 contains 13 residues. Trimming pared 8 bases from V and 6 bases from J, leaving 16 bases between. Germline lookup yields CDR1 SQVTM and CDR2 ANQGSEA. CDR3 protein: CSLQVGRAGELFF. CDR3 coding DNA: TGCAGCCTCCAAGTGGGGCGTGCCGGGGAGCTGTTTTTT.

DNA for the CDR3: TGTGCCAGCAGCTTAAAGGGACAGGGCACTGAAGCTTTCTTT. This gives the protein CASSLKGQGTEAFF. The rearrangement joins TRBV7-3 to TRBJ1-1; 9 bases fit TRBD1. CDR1 and CDR2 (germline): SGHTA, FQGTGA. CDR3 length equals 14 residues. Trimming cost V 1 base and J 4 bases; bases outside gene matches: 1.

The chain has TRBV12-3 or TRBV12-4 and TRBJ1-1; D unresolved. Trimming cost V 8 bases and J 10 bases, with 14 bases left between them. This CDR3 has 11 residues. For the CDR3, the DNA is TGTGCCAGCCTACATGGGGAGGGAGCTTTCTTT. As protein: CASLHGEGAFF.

This clonotype was detected many times. This rearrangement joins TRBV5-1 to TRBJ1-5; D remains unclear. V lost 0 bases, J lost 6 bases, and 10 bases lay in between. From germline, CDR1 is SGHRS and CDR2 YFSETQ. CDR3 length equals 14 residues. In DNA form, the CDR3 reads TGCGCCAGCAGCTTGGCCGGGGAGGGTCAGCCCCAGCATTTT. Amino acid sequence: CASSLAGEGQPQHF.

The V gene is TRBV5-1, the J gene TRBJ1-1; 12 bases agree with TRBD1. The CDR3 covers 16 residues. V trimming: 4 bases; J trimming: 9 bases; junction bases outside the gene matches: 13. Germline CDR1 reads SGHRS; CDR2 reads YFSETQ. CDR3 coding DNA: TGCGCCAGCAGCCCCTGGGGACAGGGGGCGCGAGATCAAGCTTTCTTT. Its protein is CASSPWGQGARDQAFF.

This clonotype showed up just a few times. The genes are TRBV5-1 and TRBJ2-3, with TRBD2 matching over 7 bases. The ends lost 4 bases at V and 0 bases at J; junction bases unmatched: 2. CDR3 size: 14 residues. The germline V gene encodes CDR1 SGHRS and CDR2 YFSETQ. The CDR3 nucleotides are TGCGCCAGCAGCGGGAGGGACAGCACAGATACGCAGTATTTT. It yields the protein CASSGRDSTDTQYF.

The rearrangement joins TRBV19 to TRBJ1-6; D is perhaps TRBD1 (6 bases). Germline assignment: CDR1 LNHDA and CDR2 SQIVND (reference sequence). This CDR3 is 15 amino acids long. Trimming pared 7 bases from V and 6 bases from J, leaving 16 bases between. The CDR3 here is CASNRDNYFNSPLHF. CDR3 DNA: TGTGCCAGTAACCGGGACAACTATTTTAATTCACCCCTCCACTTT.

This clonotype came up a few times. V usage is TRBV7-9 and J usage is TRBJ2-3; D call uncertain. The V end lost 5 bases, the J end lost 0 bases, and 12 bases lay between the germline ends. The CDR3 spans 15 residues. The germline gives CDR1 SEHNR, CDR2 FQNEAQ (reference sequence). CDR3 coding DNA: TGTGCCAGCAGCCCCTGGATAACTAGCACAGATACGCAGTATTTT. Its protein product is CASSPWITSTDTQYF.

This clonotype was recorded a few times. As DNA, the CDR3 is TGTGCCAGCTCACCGGAGGGGTTCACTGAAGCTTTCTTT. It specifies CASSPEGFTEAFF. The rearrangement joins TRBV18 to TRBJ1-1; D is possibly TRBD1 (5 bases). Germline lookup yields CDR1 KGHSH and CDR2 LQKENI. CDR3 length: 13 amino acids. Trimming removed 3 bases from V and 4 bases from J, with 9 bases in between.

This clonotype has a handful of counts. V gene TRBV29-1 combines with J gene TRBJ1-1, with D perhaps TRBD1 (5 bases). Germline values: CDR1 SQVTM, CDR2 ANQGSEA. V was trimmed by 1 base and J by 6 bases, leaving 21 bases between them. The CDR3 contains 16 residues. The CDR3 region has the DNA TGCAGCGTTGAAGGAGGACGAGGGGCCCTGGTGGCTGAAGCTTTCTTT. Translation gives CSVEGGRGALVAEAFF.

This chain connects TRBV2 to TRBJ2-2; 13 nucleotides line up with TRBD2. Looked up from germline, CDR1 is SNHLY and CDR2 is FYNNEI. J was trimmed by 4 bases and V by 7 bases; bases with no gene match: 6. This CDR3 has 16 residues. As DNA, the CDR3 is TGTGCCAGCATGACACTAGCGGGGGGGACCACCGGGGAGCTGTTTTTT. It encodes CASMTLAGGTTGELFF. The full variable domain, rest sourced from reference TRBV2 and TRBJ2-2, is EPEVTQTPSHQVTQMGQEVILRCVPISNHLYFYWYRQILGQKVEFLVSFYNNEISEKSEIFDDQFSVERPDGSNFTLKIRSTKLEDSAMYFCASMTLAGGTTGELFFGEGSRLTVL.

The CDR3 bases are TGCAGTGCCTGGACAGTAAGCTCCTACGAGCAGTACTTC. This sequence encodes CSAWTVSSYEQYF. The chain joins TRBV20-1 to TRBJ2-7; D possibly corresponds to TRBD1 (6 bases). Trimming removed 6 bases from V and 0 bases from J, with 12 bases in between. The germline V gene has CDR1 DFQATT and CDR2 SNEGSKA (reference sequence). CDR3 length: 13 residues.

This clonotype occurred a few times. The chain combines TRBV27 with TRBJ2-3; a possible D gene is TRBD1 (5 bases). This CDR3 region has 15 residues. The V end lost 1 base, the J end lost 3 bases, and 11 bases lay between the germline ends. Germline assignment: CDR1 MNHEY and CDR2 SMNVEV (reference sequence). The CDR3 DNA is TGTGCCAGCAGTTTATTGACAGAATGGACAGATACGCAGTATTTT. The encoded protein is CASSLLTEWTDTQYF.

This clonotype was detected a few times. The gene calls are TRBV3-1 and TRBJ1-1, with D unresolved. Germline V gene sequence: CDR1 LGHDT, CDR2 YNNKEL (reference sequence). This CDR3 region has 13 residues. V lost 4 bases to trimming and J lost 1 base, with 7 bases between them. CDR3 protein: CASSPIKNTEAFF. In DNA form, the CDR3 reads TGTGCCAGCAGCCCCATTAAGAACACTGAAGCTTTCTTT.

Only a few counts were recorded for this clonotype. The V and J genes are TRBV7-9 and TRBJ1-1; D is unclear. V gave up 5 bases and J gave up 2 bases, with 15 bases separating them. Germline CDR1 is SEHNR and CDR2 is FQNEAQ (reference sequence). This CDR3 is built from 15 residues. CDR3 in DNA: TGTGCCAGCAGCCCAGAACAGTGGAGAAACACTGAAGCTTTCTTT. Translated: CASSPEQWRNTEAFF.

This clonotype occurred a few times. The V and J genes are TRBV5-6 and TRBJ2-7; 9 nucleotides agree with TRBD2. This CDR3 is 16 amino acids long. V dropped 4 bases and J dropped 0; count of bases not matched to a gene: 8. In germline, CDR1 is SGHDT, CDR2 YYEEEE. Written as DNA, the CDR3 is TGTGCCAGCAGCCCCCCTAGCGGGATCAGCTCCTACGAGCAGTACTTC. This codes for CASSPPSGISSYEQYF.

CDR3 protein: CASSMGQGYPEAFF. The CDR3 nucleotides read TGTGCCAGTAGTATGGGGCAGGGTTACCCTGAAGCTTTCTTT. J is TRBJ1-1 and V is TRBV19; the D gene is possibly TRBD1 (5 bases). Trimming took off 3 bases at V and 6 bases at J, with 14 bases between the two ends. The germline V gene encodes CDR1 LNHDA and CDR2 SQIVND (reference sequence). The CDR3 has 14 amino acids.

The sample holds a few counts of this clonotype. J is TRBJ2-5 and V is TRBV4-2, with D maybe TRBD2 (5 bases). Looked up from germline, CDR1 is LGHNA and CDR2 is YNFKEQ. V was pared by 0 bases and J by 5 bases, with 16 bases between. CDR3 length equals 16 residues. CDR3 coding DNA: TGTGCCAGCAGCCAAGATATGCTAGTGGAGCGGGAGACCCAGTACTTC. Protein sequence: CASSQDMLVERETQYF.

This clonotype appeared a few times. V gene TRBV4-3 combines with J gene TRBJ1-2; the D is unclear. CDR3 length equals 14 residues. Germline V gene lookup returns CDR1 LGHNA and CDR2 YSLEER. The V and J ends lost 2 bases and 4 bases respectively, with 11 bases between them. The CDR3 is CASSQFGQSYGYTF. CDR3 bases: TGCGCCAGCAGCCAATTCGGGCAGAGCTATGGCTACACCTTC.

The DNA of the CDR3 is TGTGCCAGCAGTCTACCGGACCCAAACACTGAAGCTTTCTTT. Protein sequence: CASSLPDPNTEAFF. The rearrangement uses TRBV7-9 and TRBJ1-1; no definite D call. Germline values: CDR1 SEHNR, CDR2 FQNEAQ (reference sequence). There are 14 residues in the CDR3. Between the trimmed V and J ends, which lost 6 bases and 2 bases, there was a span of 13 bases.

This chain joins TRBV28 and TRBJ2-1, with a tentative D call TRBD2 (6 bases). The germline V gene encodes CDR1 MDHEN and CDR2 SYDVKM. The CDR3 runs to 15 residues. The germline V and J ends were trimmed by 6 bases and 2 bases, with 14 bases remaining between them. The CDR3 here is CASRLGDSPYNEQFF. CDR3 DNA sequence: TGTGCCAGCAGACTTGGGGACTCCCCCTACAATGAGCAGTTCTTC.